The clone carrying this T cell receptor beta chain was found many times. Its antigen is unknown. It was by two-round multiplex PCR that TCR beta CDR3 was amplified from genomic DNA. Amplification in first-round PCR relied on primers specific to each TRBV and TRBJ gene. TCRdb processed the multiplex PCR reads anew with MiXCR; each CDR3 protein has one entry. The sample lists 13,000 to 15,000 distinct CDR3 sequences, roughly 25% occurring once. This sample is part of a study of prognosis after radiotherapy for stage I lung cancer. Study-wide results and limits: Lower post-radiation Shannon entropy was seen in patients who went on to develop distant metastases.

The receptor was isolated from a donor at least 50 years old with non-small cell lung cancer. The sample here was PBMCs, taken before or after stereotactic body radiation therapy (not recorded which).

The CDR3: CASSLWGQGALEKLFF. As DNA, the CDR3 is TGTGCCAGCAGTTTATGGGGTCAGGGGGCCCTTGAAAAACTGTTTTTT. This chain joins TRBV28 and TRBJ1-4, with TRBD1 matching 8 bases. The CDR3 contains 16 residues. V shed 0 bases, J shed 7 bases, and the junction held 7 bases outside the gene matches. Germline CDR1 reads MDHEN; CDR2 reads SYDVKM.